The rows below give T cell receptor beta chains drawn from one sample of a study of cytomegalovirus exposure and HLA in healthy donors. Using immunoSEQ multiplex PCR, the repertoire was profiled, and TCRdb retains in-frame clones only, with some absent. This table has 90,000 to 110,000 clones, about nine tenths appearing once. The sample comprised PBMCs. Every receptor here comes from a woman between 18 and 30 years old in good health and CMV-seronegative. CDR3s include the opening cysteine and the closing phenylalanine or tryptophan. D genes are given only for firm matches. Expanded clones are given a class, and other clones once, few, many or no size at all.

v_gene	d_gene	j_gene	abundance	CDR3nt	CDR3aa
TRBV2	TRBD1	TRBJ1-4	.	TGTGCCGGCCTGACAGGGTCAATGGAAAAACTGTTTTTT	CAGLTGSMEKLFF
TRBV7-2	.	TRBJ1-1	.	TGTGCCAGCAGCTTTGCGGGAGGTATCAACACTGAAGCTTTCTTT	CASSFAGGINTEAFF
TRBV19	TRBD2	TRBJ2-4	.	TGTGCCAGTAGTTCAGCGGGGGGCCCAGCCAAAAACATTCAGTACTTC	CASSSAGGPAKNIQYF
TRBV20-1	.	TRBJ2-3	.	TGCAGTGTTCGGCGCGGGGATACGCAGTATTTT	CSVRRGDTQYF
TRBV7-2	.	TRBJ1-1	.	TGTGCCAGCAGCTCTCTTCAGGGAGCTTTCTTT	CASSSLQGAFF
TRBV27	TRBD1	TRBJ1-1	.	TGTGCCAGCTTGGACAGGGGACGATTAGGCACTGAAGCTTTCTTT	CASLDRGRLGTEAFF
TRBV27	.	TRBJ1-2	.	TGTGCCAGCAGTTTAAATAAGGGGGACTATGGCTACACCTTC	CASSLNKGDYGYTF
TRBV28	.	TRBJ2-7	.	TGTGCCAGCATGGGGAGCGTTTACGAGCAGTACTTC	CASMGSVYEQYF
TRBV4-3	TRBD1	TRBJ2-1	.	TGCGCCAGCAGCCCGGACAGGGGATACAATGAGCAGTTCTTC	CASSPDRGYNEQFF
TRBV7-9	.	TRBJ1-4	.	TGTGCCAGCGGCAAAAACCCTAATGAAAAACTGTTTTTT	CASGKNPNEKLFF
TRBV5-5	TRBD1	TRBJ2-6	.	TGTGCCAGCAGCTTGGAGGGGACAGGGGCCCTCCCTGGGGCCAACGTCCTGACTTTC	CASSLEGTGALPGANVLTF
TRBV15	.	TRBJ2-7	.	TGTGCCACCAGCAGAGATCTAGGGGATGCGCACTACGAGCAGTACTTC	CATSRDLGDAHYEQYF
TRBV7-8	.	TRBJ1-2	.	TGTGCCAGCAGCTTAGATTCCCCACAGGCAGGGCTACGTGGCTACACCTTC	CASSLDSPQAGLRGYTF
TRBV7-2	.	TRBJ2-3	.	TGTGCCAGCAGCTTATGGGGGCGTAGCACAGATACGCAGTATTTT	CASSLWGRSTDTQYF
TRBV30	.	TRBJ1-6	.	TGTGCCTGGAGTGCCCGACAGGTAGATTCACCCCTCCACTTT	CAWSARQVDSPLHF
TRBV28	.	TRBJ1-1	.	TGTGCCAGCAAGTTAGACACTGAAGCTTTCTTT	CASKLDTEAFF
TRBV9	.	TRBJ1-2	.	TGTGCCAGCAGCGTAGGAGGGATCTATGGCTACACCTTC	CASSVGGIYGYTF
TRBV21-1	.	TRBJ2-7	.	TGTGCCAGCAACCCGCCCCTAGGCCACGAGCAGTACTTC	CASNPPLGHEQYF
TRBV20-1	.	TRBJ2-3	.	TGCAGTGCTAAGAGGGCAGATACGCAGTATTTT	CSAKRADTQYF
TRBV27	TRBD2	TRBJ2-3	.	TGTGCCAGCAGTTCCCCTAGCGGAGGCCTCGTTCTCACAGATACGCAGTATTTT	CASSSPSGGLVLTDTQYF
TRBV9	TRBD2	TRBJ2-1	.	TGTGCCAGCAGCTACTCGGGGACTAGGGGTAATGAGCAGTTCTTC	CASSYSGTRGNEQFF
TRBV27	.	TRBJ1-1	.	TGTGCCAGCAGTTTATGGGGGGGCGAGGGTGAAGCTTTCTTT	CASSLWGGEGEAFF
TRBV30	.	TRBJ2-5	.	TGTGCCTGGAGTGTCGGCGGTCGGGAGACCCAGTACTTC	CAWSVGGRETQYF
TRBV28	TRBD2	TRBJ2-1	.	TGTGCCAGCAGTTCTCCGGGACTAGTTATCTATGAGCAGTTCTTC	CASSSPGLVIYEQFF
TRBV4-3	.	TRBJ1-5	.	TGCGCCAGCAGCCAAGATTTGGCATACGATCAGCATTTT	CASSQDLAYDQHF
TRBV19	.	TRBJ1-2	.	TGTGCCACCTCGGGAGGGTCCTATGGCTACACCTTC	CATSGGSYGYTF
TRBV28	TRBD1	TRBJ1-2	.	TGTGCCAGCAGTTTCCGAGGACAGGGGAACTATGGCTACACCTTC	CASSFRGQGNYGYTF
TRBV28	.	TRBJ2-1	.	TGTGCCAGCAGCCCGCCAGCGGTTGAGCAGTTCTTC	CASSPPAVEQFF
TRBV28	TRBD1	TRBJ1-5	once	TGTGCCAGCAGTCAGGGGGCTCAGCCCCAGCATTTT	CASSQGAQPQHF
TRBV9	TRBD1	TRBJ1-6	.	TGTGCCAGCAGCACGCGGGACAGGGGAAATTCACCCCTCCACTTT	CASSTRDRGNSPLHF
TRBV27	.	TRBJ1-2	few	TGTGCCAGCAGCACCGCCCAGGCAGACTATGGCTACACCTTC	CASSTAQADYGYTF
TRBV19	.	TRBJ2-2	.	TGTGCCAGTAGTAGATTTACGGCCGGGGAGCTGTTTTTT	CASSRFTAGELFF
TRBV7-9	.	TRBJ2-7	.	TGTGCCAGCAGCTTAGCAGGAGGGCTCGAGCAGTACTTC	CASSLAGGLEQYF
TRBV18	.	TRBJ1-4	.	TGTGCCAGCTCACCACCGCCGGGGGAAAAACTGTTTTTT	CASSPPPGEKLFF
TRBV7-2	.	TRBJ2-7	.	TGTGCCAGCAGCTTCATCTACGAGCAGTACTTC	CASSFIYEQYF
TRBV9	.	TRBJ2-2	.	TGTGCCAGCAGCGTAGCAGGAACCGGGGAGCTGTTTTTT	CASSVAGTGELFF
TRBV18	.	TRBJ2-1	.	TGTGCCAGCTCCCCGGGGGGCGATGAGCAGTTCTTC	CASSPGGDEQFF
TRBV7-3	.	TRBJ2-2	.	TGTGCCAGCAGCGCGGGAGGGGAGCTGTTTTTT	CASSAGGELFF
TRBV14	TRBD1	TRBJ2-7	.	TGTGCCAGCAGCCAACCGGGACAGGGGTTCAACGAGCAGTACTTC	CASSQPGQGFNEQYF
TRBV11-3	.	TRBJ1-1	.	TGTGCCAGCAGCTTAGATTTGGTGACAGTACACACTGAAGCTTTCTTT	CASSLDLVTVHTEAFF